The subject of this entry is one TCR beta chain. The antigen remains undetermined. Several immunoSEQ 96-well plates shared each subset's DNA, each plate a replicate. Using immunoSEQ multiplex PCR, the repertoire was profiled, and TCRdb retains in-frame clones only, with some absent. Of about 1.5 million clones listed, 98% are singletons. The data are from a study of shared clonotypes between healthy human individuals. Study-level findings and limits: Generation probability values for non-shared clonotypes were lower than those for clonotypes shared by all four donors.

V dropped 2 bases and J dropped 7; count of bases not matched to a gene: 3. The CDR3 covers 15 residues. Germline V lookup: CDR1 SGHTA, CDR2 FQGNSA. The chain carries TRBV7-2 and TRBJ2-7; 15 bases map to TRBD2. The clonotype was recovered from a man aged 25 to 45 in good health. The source material was naive CD4+ T cells sorted from blood. The subset is: CD45RA+ positively selected. The CDR3 here is CASSLRTSGREEQYF. The CDR3 DNA is TGTGCCAGCAGCTTAAGGACTAGCGGGAGGGAGGAGCAGTACTTC.